The present entry profiles one T cell receptor (beta chain) with its context. Antigen specificity is unknown. Given a much more abundant clone one base away, this may be a read error. As the CDR3 is not closed by the conserved phenylalanine or tryptophan, this likely results from a read error. The data belong to a study of Graves' ophthalmopathy and Graves' hyperthyroidism. Overall study: Upon initial diagnosis and before any treatment, peripheral blood was collected.

Regarding the study as a whole: Ophthalmopathy and stable hyperthyroidism were discriminated by a 13-signature model, with 85% to 90% sensitivity and approximately 77% specificity.

Amplified TCR beta CDR3 regions were obtained using RNA transcripts as template. First-round RT-PCR used HTBI primers; second-round multiplex PCR followed. TCRdb re-derived calls from the multiplex PCR reads in MiXCR, one entry per CDR3 protein. In the table there are approximately 460,000 distinct CDR3 sequences, approximately 14% of which are singletons. Germline-derived CDR1 and CDR2 are LNHDA and SQIVND (reference sequence). Trimming cost V 3 bases and J 7 bases; bases outside gene matches: 5. This CDR3 is 14 amino acids long. Clinicians made diagnoses from clinical symptoms, serum thyroxine, TRAb, thyroid ultrasound and orbital computed tomography.

The clonotype was recovered from a woman aged 25 to 39 with Graves' ophthalmopathy. Sequencing was carried out using blood. The chain recombines TRBV19 with TRBJ1-5; 8 nucleotides match TRBD1. The CDR3: CASSMDREDQPQHV. DNA of the CDR3: TGTGCCAGTAGTATGGACAGGGAAGACCAGCCCCAGCATGTT.